This T cell receptor beta chain came from a study of early T cells in non-severe SARS-CoV-2 infection. Points from the study as a whole: VDJdb matches were skewed toward anti-spike CD8 T cell responses.

This clonotype was observed many times. Its antigen remains unknown. This CDR3 has 17 residues. Per germline, CDR1 MNHEY and CDR2 SMNVEV (reference sequence). Trimming cost V 3 bases and J 3 bases, with 20 bases left between them. TCRdb used MiXCR to reprocess the 5' RACE reads, holding one entry per CDR3 protein. The sample yields over 25,000 distinct CDR3 sequences, roughly 5.9% seen once. The genes are TRBV27 and TRBJ2-5; possible D gene TRBD1, 7 bases. This TCR was sampled from an adult who was a healthcare worker with PCR-confirmed SARS-CoV-2 infection or an uninfected control (not recorded which). What was sequenced was whole blood. CDR3 in amino acids: CASSFVAPSRGEETQYF. The CDR3 DNA follows: TGTGCCAGCAGTTTTGTCGCCCCAAGCAGGGGGGAAGAGACCCAGTACTTC.